Shown below are 22 T cell receptor beta chains from a single sample sequenced in a study of T cell responses to AZD1222 COVID-19 vaccine. Clones were read by immunoSEQ multiplex PCR, and TCRdb kept only the in-frame ones, dropping some. Of 130,000 or so clones listed, 75% to 90% are singletons. The sequencing here drew on peripheral blood, taken on day 0 of AZD1222 vaccination. The receptors originated from an adult in good health.

J is TRBJ1-2 and V is TRBV5-6, with D perhaps matching TRBD1 (5 bases). In germline, CDR1 is SGHDT, CDR2 YYEEEE. V lost 2 bases and J 5 bases, leaving 16 bases between the germline ends. The CDR3 has 15 residues. CDR3 bases: TGTGCCAGCAGCTTCAGAGGGACGGGGTATTATGGCTACACCTTC. This gives the protein CASSFRGTGYYGYTF.

This chain connects TRBV7-4 to TRBJ2-1, with a tentative D call TRBD2 (5 bases). V lost 3 bases and J 0 bases, leaving 12 bases between the germline ends. Germline CDR1 is SGHVT and CDR2 is SQSDAQ. This CDR3 contains 16 residues. Here the CDR3 DNA reads TGTGCCAGCAGCTTTTTTCGGGGAAGCTCCTACAATGAGCAGTTCTTC. It encodes CASSFFRGSSYNEQFF.

V is TRBV2 and J is TRBJ2-7; perhaps TRBD2 as D (6 bases). The CDR3 is 13 amino acids. Germline assignment: CDR1 SNHLY and CDR2 FYNNEI. V dropped 5 bases and J dropped 1 base, with 9 bases sitting between them. The CDR3 DNA is TGTGCCAGCAGTCGACTAGGATCCTACGAGCAGTACTTC. Encoded protein: CASSRLGSYEQYF.

The gene calls are TRBV3-1 (or the pseudogene TRBV3-2) and TRBJ1-2, with D hard to call. The CDR3 is 14 residues long. The V and J ends lost 1 base and 7 bases respectively, with 13 bases between them. Germline V gene data show CDR1 as LGHDT and CDR2 as YNNKEL (reference sequence). CDR3 DNA sequence: TGTGCCAGCAGCCAAGGGGAGGGAATTCGTGGCTACACCTTC. This gives the protein CASSQGEGIRGYTF.

The chain is built from TRBV9 and TRBJ2-3, with a weak D call TRBD2 (6 bases). This CDR3 spans 13 amino acids. Germline assignment: CDR1 SGDLS and CDR2 YYNGEE. V lost 5 bases and J lost 5, with 12 bases in between. CDR3 residues: CASRGTGEDTQYF. As DNA, the CDR3 is TGTGCCAGCAGGGGGACGGGGGAAGATACGCAGTATTTT.

This chain connects TRBV7-8 to TRBJ2-3; 11 bases are shared with TRBD2. The CDR3 length is 17 residues. The J segment lost 2 bases and the V segment lost 2 bases, leaving 6 bases of the junction unmatched. Germline V lookup: CDR1 SGHVS, CDR2 FQNEAQ. The chain's CDR3 is CASSLRSSGGPTDTQYF. In DNA, the CDR3 is TGTGCCAGCAGCTTAAGGTCTAGCGGGGGGCCCACAGATACGCAGTATTTT.

The chain uses TRBV10-2 and TRBJ1-2; 8 bases line up with TRBD1. The CDR3 contains 12 residues. The ends lost 2 bases at V and 8 bases at J; junction bases unmatched: 1. Germline V gene data show CDR1 as WSHSY and CDR2 as SAAADI. CDR3 nucleotide sequence: TGCGCCAGCAGTGAGGGGACAGGCGGCTACACCTTC. Its protein is CASSEGTGGYTF.

A single count supports this clone. J is TRBJ1-3 and V is TRBV25-1; D perhaps matches TRBD1 (5 bases). This CDR3 is 12 amino acids long. V was clipped by 6 bases and J by 4 bases, with 7 bases between them. CDR1 is MGHDK and CDR2 is SYGVNS in the germline V gene. The DNA for the CDR3 is TGTGCCAGCAGGGGGCCAGGAAACACCATATATTTT. Its protein product is CASRGPGNTIYF.

This chain uses TRBV2 with TRBJ2-7; weak D call: TRBD2 (7 bases). Trimming took off 10 bases at V and 4 bases at J, with 23 bases between the two ends. Germline values: CDR1 SNHLY, CDR2 FYNNEI. The CDR3 is 15 residues long. This CDR3 is CAILSRGGPGYEQYF. The CDR3 region has the DNA TGTGCCATCCTCAGTCGCGGGGGCCCGGGATACGAGCAGTACTTC.

The rearrangement links TRBV7-9 to TRBJ2-2; D gene uncertain. Germline CDR1 SEHNR, CDR2 FQNEAQ (reference sequence). V was cut by 3 bases and J by 5 bases, with 7 bases left in between. This CDR3 contains 13 residues. The CDR3 protein is CASSLGGTGELFF. The CDR3 nucleotides are TGTGCCAGCAGCTTGGGCGGAACCGGGGAGCTGTTTTTT.

The rearrangement joins TRBV11-2 to TRBJ2-7; D is unclear. Between the trimmed V and J ends, which lost 0 bases and 3 bases, there was a span of 12 bases. This CDR3 contains 15 residues. Looked up from germline, CDR1 is SGHAT and CDR2 is FQNNGV. In DNA form, the CDR3 reads TGTGCCAGCAGCTTAGAGGCAGAATTAAGCTACGAGCAGTACTTC. Amino acid sequence: CASSLEAELSYEQYF.

This clone was recorded only once. The chain carries TRBV27 and TRBJ2-3; the D is unclear. The V and J ends lost 1 base and 0 bases respectively, with 5 bases between them. Germline V gene lookup returns CDR1 MNHEY and CDR2 SMNVEV (reference sequence). CDR3 length equals 14 residues. CDR3 sequence reads: CASSLLSSTDTQYF. The CDR3 DNA reads as TGTGCCAGCAGTTTATTGTCCAGCACAGATACGCAGTATTTT.

The chain recombines TRBV6-5 with TRBJ2-5; perhaps TRBD2 as D (5 bases). The CDR3 is made up of 15 amino acids. Trimming removed 8 bases from V and 2 bases from J, with 18 bases in between. CDR1 is MNHEY, CDR2 SVGAGI, per germline. The CDR3 protein is CASRRERAEQETQYF. DNA of the CDR3: TGTGCCAGCCGCCGCGAGAGGGCCGAGCAAGAGACCCAGTACTTC.

This chain links TRBV12-3 or TRBV12-4 with TRBJ2-7; no reliable D call. The ends were cut back, 4 bases at V and 7 bases at J, with 11 bases in the middle. The CDR3 length is 12 residues. The CDR3 sequence: CASSSIGREQYF. CDR3 DNA: TGTGCCAGCAGTTCCATTGGACGGGAGCAGTACTTC.

The V and J genes are TRBV11-2 and TRBJ2-7; TRBD2 matches at 8 bases. J lost 0 bases, V lost 6 bases, and 10 bases had no gene match. Per the germline V gene, CDR1 is SGHAT and CDR2 is FQNNGV. The CDR3 sequence is 16 residues long. CDR3 nucleotide sequence: TGTGCCAGCAGGCTACTAGGCGGGAGGTCCTCCTACGAGCAGTACTTC. Protein sequence: CASRLLGGRSSYEQYF.

The chain is built from TRBV13 and TRBJ2-4; unclear D gene. Germline-derived CDR1 and CDR2 are PRHDT and FYEKMQ (reference sequence). This CDR3 is 14 amino acids long. V was pared by 5 bases and J by 1 base, with 9 bases between. CDR3 sequence reads: CASSAPRAKNIQYF. In DNA, the CDR3 is TGTGCCAGCAGCGCCCCTCGGGCCAAAAACATTCAGTACTTC.

This clone came up once. The chain carries TRBV6-2 or TRBV6-3 and TRBJ2-5, with D possibly being TRBD2 (6 bases). This CDR3 contains 17 residues. The V end lost 0 bases, the J end lost 0 bases, and 14 bases lay between the germline ends. CDR1 MNHEY and CDR2 SVGEGT come from the germline V gene. The chain's CDR3 is CASSYSRTTRNQETQYF. The CDR3, as DNA: TGTGCCAGCAGTTACTCGAGGACTACACGCAACCAAGAGACCCAGTACTTC.

V usage is TRBV28 and J usage is TRBJ2-2; TRBD2 is a possible D gene (6 bases). The CDR3 length is 13 residues. Germline lookup yields CDR1 MDHEN and CDR2 SYDVKM. V was pared by 7 bases and J by 6 bases, with 12 bases between. CDR3 nucleotides: TGTGCCAGCATCTCGACGGGGGCCGGGGAGCTGTTTTTT. Translation gives CASISTGAGELFF.

This chain joins TRBV5-4 and TRBJ2-7; 7 bases are a match to TRBD2. The V segment lost 0 bases and the J segment 0 bases; nucleotides outside the gene matches: 6. Germline V CDR1 and CDR2: SGHNT, YYREEE (reference sequence). This CDR3 spans 16 amino acids. CDR3 sequence reads: CASSLVTGGASYEQYF. Here the CDR3 DNA reads TGTGCCAGCAGCTTGGTGACGGGAGGCGCCTCCTACGAGCAGTACTTC.

V and J are TRBV6-2 or TRBV6-3 and TRBJ2-7; D ambiguous. This CDR3 spans 12 amino acids. Germline V gives CDR1 MNHEY, CDR2 SVGEGT. The ends were cut back, 4 bases at V and 3 bases at J, with 7 bases in the middle. This CDR3 is CASSLPHYEQYF. CDR3 coding DNA: TGTGCCAGCAGTTTACCTCACTACGAGCAGTACTTC.

The chain recombines TRBV4-1 with TRBJ2-5, with 11 bases fitting TRBD2. J gave up 5 bases and V 3 bases, and 8 bases lay outside the gene matches. This CDR3 is built from 16 residues. Germline values: CDR1 MGHRA, CDR2 YSYEKL. The CDR3 DNA follows: TGCGCCAGCAGCCAGGCTAGCGGGGGGCCCCGGGAGACCCAGTACTTC. Its translation is CASSQASGGPRETQYF.

This sequence joins TRBV7-9 and TRBJ1-1; 8 nucleotides line up with TRBD1. The germline CDR1 and CDR2 sequences are SEHNR and FQNEAQ (reference sequence). The V and J ends lost 4 bases and 4 bases, in that order; junction bases with no gene match: 5. The CDR3 has 14 residues. The CDR3 spells CASSSQGGSTEAFF. Here the CDR3 DNA reads TGTGCCAGCAGCTCACAGGGGGGTAGCACTGAAGCTTTCTTT.